This T cell receptor beta chain was sequenced for a study of blood T cell repertoires in COVID-19. About the research overall: In each case, the material was cDNA or gDNA derived from T cells, B-cell-depleted T cells, or PBMCs.

Germline CDR1 and CDR2: LNHDA and SQIVND (reference sequence). The CDR3 is 14 amino acids. The ends lost 5 bases at V and 3 bases at J; junction bases unmatched: 7. Study processing details: Reference gene primers were amplified, and this amplification served to estimate nucleated cell counts. Libraries were prepared by immunoSEQ multiplex PCR; TCRdb keeps only in-frame clonotypes and omits some of them. For V, J and clone size, that table is used; D and trimming come from the DNA. In the table there are about 69,000 clones, roughly nine tenths of which are singletons. This sequence was found in a woman aged 45-65 years with active COVID-19. The V call is TRBV19, the J call TRBJ2-7; the match to TRBD2 covers 7 bases. Sequences were obtained from peripheral blood. CDR3 sequence (DNA): TGTGCCAGTAGTGGGCGGGACTACTTCTACGAGCAGTACTTC. It specifies CASSGRDYFYEQYF.